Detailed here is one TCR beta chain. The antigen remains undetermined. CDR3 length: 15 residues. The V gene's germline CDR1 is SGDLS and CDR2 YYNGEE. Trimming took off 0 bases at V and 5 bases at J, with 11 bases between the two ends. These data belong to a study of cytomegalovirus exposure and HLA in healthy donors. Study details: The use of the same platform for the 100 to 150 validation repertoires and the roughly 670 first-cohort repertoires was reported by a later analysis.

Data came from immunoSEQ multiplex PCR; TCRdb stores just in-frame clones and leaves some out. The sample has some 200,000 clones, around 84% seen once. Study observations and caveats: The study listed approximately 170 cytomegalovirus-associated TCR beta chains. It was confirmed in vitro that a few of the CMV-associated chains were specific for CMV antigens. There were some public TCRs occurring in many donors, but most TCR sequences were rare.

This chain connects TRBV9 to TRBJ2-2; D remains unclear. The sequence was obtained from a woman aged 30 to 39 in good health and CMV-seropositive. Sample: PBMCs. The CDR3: CASSVEVVRTGELFF. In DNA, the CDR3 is TGTGCCAGCAGCGTAGAAGTTGTGAGAACCGGGGAGCTGTTTTTT.